One and the same sample provided the 9 T cell receptor beta chains below, sequenced in a study of control samples from healthy donors and cancer patients. Sequencing used immunoSEQ multiplex PCR; TCRdb keeps in-frame clones, though not all of them. The sample's table shows about 200,000 clones. The material sequenced was blood. The source of these receptors is a woman aged 25 to 39 in good health.

The V call is TRBV4-1, the J call TRBJ1-2; D is perhaps TRBD1 (5 bases). The CDR3 is 16 amino acids. V was shortened by 0 bases and J by 2 bases, with 13 bases between the two germline ends. Germline-derived CDR1 and CDR2 are MGHRA and YSYEKL. CDR3 DNA sequence: TGCGCCAGCAGCCAAGATTTTCAGGGATTGAACTATGGCTACACCTTC. Translating it yields CASSQDFQGLNYGYTF.

The V and J genes are TRBV4-1 and TRBJ1-5; D may be TRBD1 (6 bases). V shed 5 bases and J shed 7 bases, with 15 bases lying between them. The CDR3 has 14 amino acids. Germline CDR1 reads MGHRA; CDR2 reads YSYEKL. The CDR3 spells CASSIPGASQPQHF. As DNA, the CDR3 is TGCGCCAGCAGCATTCCAGGGGCTTCACAGCCCCAGCATTTT.

This chain uses TRBV5-1 with TRBJ1-5; D is undetermined. Germline V CDR1 and CDR2: SGHRS, YFSETQ. V lost 2 bases, J lost 3 bases, and 9 bases lay in between. This CDR3 is 14 amino acids long. CDR3 bases: TGCGCCAGCAGCTTTAGGCAGCACAATCAGCCCCAGCATTTT. Translation gives CASSFRQHNQPQHF.

As concerns this clone: One end of the junction varies from germline; a read error may be responsible. The chain links TRBV7-7 to TRBJ2-7, with a weak D call TRBD1 (6 bases). This CDR3 is built from 14 residues. The germline CDR1 and CDR2 sequences are SSHAT and FNYEAQ (reference sequence). CDR3 sequence: CASSLAPGAYEQYF. CDR3 DNA sequence: TGTGCTAGCAGCTTAGCACCAGGGGCCTACGAGCAGTACTTC.

This sequence joins TRBV4-1 and TRBJ2-3; D uncertain. The V and J ends lost 4 bases and 8 bases respectively, with 10 bases between them. The germline V gene has CDR1 MGHRA and CDR2 YSYEKL. CDR3 length: 12 amino acids. CDR3 region: CASSPHGATQYF. The CDR3 bases are TGCGCCAGCAGCCCCCACGGCGCTACGCAGTATTTT.

J is TRBJ1-4 and V is TRBV4-1; no firm D call. The CDR3 extends over 13 amino acids. Germline loops: CDR1 MGHRA, CDR2 YSYEKL. V was shortened by 4 bases and J by 6 bases, with 9 bases between the two germline ends. CDR3 bases: TGCGCCAGCAGCCGAACCGATTATGAAAAACTGTTTTTT. It codes for CASSRTDYEKLFF.

The V and J genes are TRBV13 and TRBJ1-2, with 7 bases fitting TRBD1. The junction had 8 bases not matched to a gene; V was cut back by 4 bases and J by 6 bases. CDR3 length equals 14 residues. Germline CDR1 is PRHDT and CDR2 is FYEKMQ (reference sequence). CDR3 coding DNA: TGTGCCAGCAGCTCATCCGGGACAGAAGATGGCTACACCTTC. Its protein product is CASSSSGTEDGYTF.

The V and J genes are TRBV7-8 and TRBJ2-1; 13 bases fit TRBD2. Unmatched junction bases numbered 13, after V lost 5 bases and J lost 6 bases. Looked up from germline, CDR1 is SGHVS and CDR2 is FQNEAQ. This CDR3 contains 18 residues. The CDR3 DNA sequence: TGTGCCAGCAGCCCTTGGACTAGCGGGGGCCGTGGGGTCAATGAGCAGTTCTTC. It codes for CASSPWTSGGRGVNEQFF.

The CDR3: CASSPQGAYGYTF. The CDR3 nucleotides are TGTGCCAGCAGCCCCCAGGGGGCATATGGCTACACCTTC. The chain joins TRBV5-4 to TRBJ1-2; TRBD1 agrees at 8 bases. Unmatched junction bases numbered 4, after V lost 4 bases and J lost 5 bases. CDR1 is SGHNT and CDR2 is YYREEE in the germline V gene (reference sequence). The CDR3 is 13 amino acids.